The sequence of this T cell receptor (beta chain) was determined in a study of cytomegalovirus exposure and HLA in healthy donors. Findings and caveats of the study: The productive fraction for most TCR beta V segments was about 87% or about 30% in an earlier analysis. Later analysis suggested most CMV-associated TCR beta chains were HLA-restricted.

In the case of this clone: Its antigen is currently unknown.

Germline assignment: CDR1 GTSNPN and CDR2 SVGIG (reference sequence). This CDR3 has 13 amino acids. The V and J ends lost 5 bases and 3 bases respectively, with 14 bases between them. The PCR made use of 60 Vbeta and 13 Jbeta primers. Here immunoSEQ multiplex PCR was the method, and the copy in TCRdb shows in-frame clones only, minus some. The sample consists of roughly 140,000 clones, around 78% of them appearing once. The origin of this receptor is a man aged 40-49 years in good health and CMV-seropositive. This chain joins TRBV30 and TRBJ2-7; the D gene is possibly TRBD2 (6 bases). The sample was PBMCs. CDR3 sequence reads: CAWDVGGGYEQYF. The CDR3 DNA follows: TGTGCCTGGGACGTCGGGGGAGGCTACGAGCAGTACTTC.